A single sample is the source of the 13 T cell receptor beta chains below, sequenced in a study of immune evolution from preneoplasia to lung adenocarcinoma (dated by TCRdb to the early 2020s). Libraries were prepared through the immunoSEQ multiplex PCR assay. TCRdb re-hosts the immuneACCESS table, in-frame sequences only. Its copies lack some clones; in the studies checked, an unresolved V gene accounts for under half of them, and the cause for the rest is not known. This sample has over 2,500 clones in its table, and 84% of those were observed once. About 5% of the sample goes to the ten largest clones. Sequencing was carried out using FFPE invasive lung adenocarcinoma tissue. The cell subset or site label of this sample denotes: frankly invasive lung adenocarcinoma (ADC). These receptors originate from a person between 65 and 80 years old with invasive lung adenocarcinoma.

This clone was recorded once. The genes are TRBV18 and TRBJ2-7; TRBD1 matches 9 bases. This CDR3 has 16 residues. Germline V gene sequence: CDR1 KGHSH, CDR2 LQKENI. V was pared by 5 bases and J by 2 bases, with 10 bases of the junction left unmatched. The CDR3 DNA reads TGTGCCAGCTCAACCAGTATTGGGACAGGGACCTACGAGCAGTACTTC. Protein sequence: CASSTSIGTGTYEQYF.

This chain uses TRBV10-3 with TRBJ2-1; tentative D call: TRBD2 (5 bases). Germline CDR1 is ENHRY and CDR2 is SYGVKD. This CDR3 spans 15 amino acids. Trimming cost V 7 bases and J 3 bases, with 16 bases left between them. CDR3 DNA sequence: TGTGCCATCAAAGACCTGGACTCAGGCTACAATGAGCAGTTCTTC. It yields the protein CAIKDLDSGYNEQFF.

V and J are TRBV5-1 and TRBJ2-2; unclear D gene. V dropped 3 bases and J dropped 2 bases, with 5 bases sitting between them. The CDR3 loop spans 13 amino acids. Germline CDR1 SGHRS, CDR2 YFSETQ. The CDR3 DNA follows: TGCGCCAGCAGCTATTTAAACACCGGGGAGCTGTTTTTT. Protein product: CASSYLNTGELFF.

The rearrangement joins TRBV14 to TRBJ1-3; D might be TRBD1 (5 bases). Germline V gene sequence: CDR1 SGHDN, CDR2 FVKESK. The CDR3 length is 16 residues. V was trimmed by 0 bases and J by 4 bases, leaving 13 bases between them. The CDR3 spells CASSQERWGSGNTIYF. CDR3 coding DNA: TGTGCCAGCAGCCAAGAGCGTTGGGGGTCGGGAAACACCATATATTTT.

The gene calls are TRBV5-4 and TRBJ2-2, with TRBD1 matching over 7 bases. Trimming took 5 bases from V and 0 from J; bases not matched to a gene: 4. Germline CDR1 is SGHNT and CDR2 is YYREEE (reference sequence). The CDR3 covers 15 residues. This CDR3 reads CASSRDRANTGELFF. In nucleotides, the CDR3 is TGTGCCAGCAGTCGGGACAGAGCGAACACCGGGGAGCTGTTTTTT.

J is TRBJ2-3 and V is TRBV11-3, with D tentatively TRBD2 (6 bases). This CDR3 spans 16 amino acids. Germline CDR1 and CDR2: SGHNT and YENEEA. Trimming left V 5 bases short and J 2 bases short, with 17 bases between. The CDR3 DNA sequence: TGTGCCAGCAGCGCCCGGACTACCGAATTCACAGATACGCAGTATTTT. It specifies CASSARTTEFTDTQYF.

This chain joins TRBV6-8 and TRBJ2-7; D is perhaps TRBD1 or TRBD2 (6 bases each). This CDR3 is 13 amino acids long. The V and J ends lost 5 bases and 6 bases respectively, with 14 bases between them. The germline V gene has CDR1 MNHGY and CDR2 SAAAGT. The CDR3 DNA sequence: TGTGCCAGCAGTCAATCCGGGGGCCGCGAGCAGTACTTC. Translated: CASSQSGGREQYF.

The chain recombines TRBV7-6 with TRBJ2-1, with TRBD1 as a possible D gene (5 bases). The V gene lost 2 bases and the J gene lost 9 bases, with 14 bases spanning the gap. Germline V CDR1 and CDR2: SGHVS, FNYEAQ. The CDR3 has 14 residues. The DNA for the CDR3 is TGTGCCAGCAGCTTAACGGAAAGGGGCGGTGAGCAGTTCTTC. Residues: CASSLTERGGEQFF.

This rearrangement joins TRBV5-1 to TRBJ2-7; D might be TRBD2 (7 bases). Deletions cut 6 bases from V and 3 bases from J, with 16 bases between. The CDR3 sequence is 14 residues long. Germline-derived CDR1 and CDR2 are SGHRS and YFSETQ. The CDR3 sequence: CASNTGLADYEQYF. Written as DNA, the CDR3 is TGCGCCAGCAACACAGGGCTAGCGGACTACGAGCAGTACTTC.

V usage is TRBV11-3 and J usage is TRBJ2-1; 13 bases agree with TRBD2. The CDR3 extends over 14 amino acids. In germline, CDR1 is SGHNT, CDR2 YENEEA. Trimming cost V 4 bases and J 12 bases; bases outside gene matches: 6. CDR3 coding DNA: TGTGCCAGCAGCTACCGGACTAGCGGGAGCTGGCAGTTCTTC. Translated, it gives CASSYRTSGSWQFF.

This chain links TRBV21-1 with TRBJ1-2. TRBV21-1 is flagged as a pseudogene. CDR3 size: 12 residues. This CDR3 is CASLSITGGYTF. CDR3 DNA sequence: TGTGCCAGCCTGTCAATAACCGGTGGCTACACCTTC.

The genes are TRBV4-2 and TRBJ1-1, with D hard to call. The CDR3 sequence is 14 residues long. Trimming pared 4 bases from V and 5 bases from J, leaving 14 bases between. Per the germline V gene, CDR1 is LGHNA and CDR2 is YNFKEQ. DNA of the CDR3: TGTGCCAGCAGCCCAGGAGTCTTTGGGACTGAAGCTTTCTTT. It translates to CASSPGVFGTEAFF.

This clone has only a few counts. This chain's CDR3 is CASRPAVDRGGTEAFF. The CDR3 region has the DNA TGTGCCAGCAGGCCCGCCGTGGACAGGGGCGGGACTGAAGCTTTCTTT. The chain couples TRBV7-9 to TRBJ1-1, with 9 nucleotides matching TRBD1. Losses at the gene ends were 6 bases for V and 5 bases for J; bases not matched to a gene: 13. CDR1 and CDR2 (germline): SEHNR, FQNEAQ (reference sequence). The CDR3 has 16 amino acids. Combining the CDR3 with reference TRBV7-9 and TRBJ1-1 gives the whole variable domain DTGVSQNPRHKITKRGQNVTFRCDPISEHNRLYWYRQTLGQGPEFLTYFQNEAQLEKSRLLSDRFSAERPKGSFSTLEIQRTEQGDSAMYLCASRPAVDRGGTEAFFGQGTRLTVV.